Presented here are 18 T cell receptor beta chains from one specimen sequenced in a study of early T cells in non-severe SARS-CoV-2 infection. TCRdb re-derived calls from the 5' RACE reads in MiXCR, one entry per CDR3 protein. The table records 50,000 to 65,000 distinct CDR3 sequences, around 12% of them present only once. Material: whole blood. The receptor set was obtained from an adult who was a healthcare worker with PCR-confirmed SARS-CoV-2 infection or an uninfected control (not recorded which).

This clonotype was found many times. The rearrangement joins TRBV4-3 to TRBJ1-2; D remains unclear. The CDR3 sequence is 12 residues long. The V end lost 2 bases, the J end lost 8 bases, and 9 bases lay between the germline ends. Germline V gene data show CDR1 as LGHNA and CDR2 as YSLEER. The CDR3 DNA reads TGCGCCAGCAGCCAATCCACCGGGGGCTACACCTTC. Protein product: CASSQSTGGYTF.

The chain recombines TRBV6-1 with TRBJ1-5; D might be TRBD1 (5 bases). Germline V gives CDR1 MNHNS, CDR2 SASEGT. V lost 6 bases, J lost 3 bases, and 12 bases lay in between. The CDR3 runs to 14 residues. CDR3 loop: CASSWGGDNQPQHF. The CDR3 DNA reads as TGTGCCAGCAGCTGGGGGGGTGACAATCAGCCCCAGCATTTT.

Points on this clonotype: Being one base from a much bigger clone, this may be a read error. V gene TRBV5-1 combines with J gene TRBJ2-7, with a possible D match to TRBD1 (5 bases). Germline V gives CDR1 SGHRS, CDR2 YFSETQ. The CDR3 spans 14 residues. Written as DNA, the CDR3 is TGCGCCAGCAGCTTGGATACAGGAACCTACGTGCAGTACTTC. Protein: CASSLDTGTYVQYF.

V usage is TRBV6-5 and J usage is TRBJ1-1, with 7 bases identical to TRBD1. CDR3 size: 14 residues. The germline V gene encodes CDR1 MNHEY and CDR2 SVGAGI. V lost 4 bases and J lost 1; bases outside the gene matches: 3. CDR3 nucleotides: TGTGCCAGCAGTTGGGGACAGACGAACACTGAAGCTTTCTTT. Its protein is CASSWGQTNTEAFF.

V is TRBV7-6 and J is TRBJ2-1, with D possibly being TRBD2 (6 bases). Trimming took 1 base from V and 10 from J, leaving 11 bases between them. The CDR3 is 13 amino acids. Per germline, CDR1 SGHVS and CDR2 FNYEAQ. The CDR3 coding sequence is TGTGCCAGCAGCTTAGTCGGCGGGGAAGAGCAGTTCTTC. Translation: CASSLVGGEEQFF. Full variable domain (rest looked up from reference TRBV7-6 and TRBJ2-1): GAGVSQSPRYKVTKRGQDVALRCDPISGHVSLYWYRQALGQGPEFLTYFNYEAQQDKSGLPNDRFSAERPEGSISTLTIQRTEQRDSAMYRCASSLVGGEEQFFGPGTRLTVL.

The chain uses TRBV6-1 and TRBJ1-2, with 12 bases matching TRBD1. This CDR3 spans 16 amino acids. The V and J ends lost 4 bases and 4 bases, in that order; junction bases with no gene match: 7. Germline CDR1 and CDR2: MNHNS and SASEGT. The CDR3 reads CASSGGTGGKVYGYTF. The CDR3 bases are TGTGCCAGCAGTGGTGGGACAGGGGGCAAGGTCTATGGCTACACCTTC.

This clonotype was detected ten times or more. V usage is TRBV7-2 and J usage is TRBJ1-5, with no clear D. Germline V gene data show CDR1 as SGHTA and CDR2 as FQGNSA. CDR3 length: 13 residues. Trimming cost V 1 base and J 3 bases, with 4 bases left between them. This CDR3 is CASSLEFNQPQHF. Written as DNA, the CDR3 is TGTGCCAGCAGCTTAGAGTTCAATCAGCCCCAGCATTTT.

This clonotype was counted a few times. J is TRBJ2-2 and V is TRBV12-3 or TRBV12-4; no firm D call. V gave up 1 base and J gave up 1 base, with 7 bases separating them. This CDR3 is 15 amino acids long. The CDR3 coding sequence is TGTGCCAGCAGTTTAGGGGAATTGAACACCGGGGAGCTGTTTTTT. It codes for CASSLGELNTGELFF.

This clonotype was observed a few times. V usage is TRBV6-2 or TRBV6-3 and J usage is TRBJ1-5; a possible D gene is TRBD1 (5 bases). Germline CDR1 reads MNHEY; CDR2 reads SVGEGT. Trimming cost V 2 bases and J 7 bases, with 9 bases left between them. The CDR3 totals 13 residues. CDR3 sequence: CASSYGAWQPQHF. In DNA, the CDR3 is TGTGCCAGCAGTTACGGGGCTTGGCAGCCCCAGCATTTT.

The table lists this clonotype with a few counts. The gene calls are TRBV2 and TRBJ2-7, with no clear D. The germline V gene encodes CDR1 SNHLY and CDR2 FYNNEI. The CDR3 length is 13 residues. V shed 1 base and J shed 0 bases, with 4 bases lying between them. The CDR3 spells CASSEDPSYEQYF. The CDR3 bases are TGTGCCAGCAGTGAAGACCCCTCCTACGAGCAGTACTTC.

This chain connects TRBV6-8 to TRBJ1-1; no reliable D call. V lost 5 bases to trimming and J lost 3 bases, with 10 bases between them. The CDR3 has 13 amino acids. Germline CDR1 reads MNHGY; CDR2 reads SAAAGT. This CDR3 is CASSASGDTEAFF. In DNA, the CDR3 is TGTGCCAGCAGTGCCAGCGGCGACACTGAAGCTTTCTTT.

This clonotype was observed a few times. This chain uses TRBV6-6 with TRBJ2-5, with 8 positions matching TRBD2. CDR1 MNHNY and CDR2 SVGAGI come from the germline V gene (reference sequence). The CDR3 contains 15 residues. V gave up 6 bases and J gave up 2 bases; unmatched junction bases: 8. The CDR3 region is CASSHIAGSQETQYF. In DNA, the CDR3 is TGTGCCAGCAGCCACATAGCGGGGTCGCAAGAGACCCAGTACTTC.

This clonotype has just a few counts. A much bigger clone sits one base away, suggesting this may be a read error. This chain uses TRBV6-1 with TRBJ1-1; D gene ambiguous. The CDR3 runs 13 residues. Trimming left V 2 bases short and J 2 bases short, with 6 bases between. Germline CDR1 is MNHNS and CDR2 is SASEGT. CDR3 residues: CASSEQENTEAFF. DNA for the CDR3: TGTGCCAGCAGTGAACAGGAAAACACTGAAGCTTTCTTT.

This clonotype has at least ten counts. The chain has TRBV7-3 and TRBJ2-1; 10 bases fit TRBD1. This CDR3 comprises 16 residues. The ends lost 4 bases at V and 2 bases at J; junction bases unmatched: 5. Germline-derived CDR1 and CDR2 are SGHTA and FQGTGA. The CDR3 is CASSSATGGPYNEQFF. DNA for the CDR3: TGTGCCAGCAGCTCGGCGACAGGGGGCCCCTACAATGAGCAGTTCTTC.

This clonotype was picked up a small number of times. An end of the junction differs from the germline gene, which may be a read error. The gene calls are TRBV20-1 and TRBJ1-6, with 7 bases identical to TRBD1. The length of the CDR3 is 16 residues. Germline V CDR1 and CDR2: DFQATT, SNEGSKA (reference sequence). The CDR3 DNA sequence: TGCAGTGCTCGAGAGGGGGCCTTTGGTGGCAATTCACCCCTCCACTTT. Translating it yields CSAREGAFGGNSPLHF.

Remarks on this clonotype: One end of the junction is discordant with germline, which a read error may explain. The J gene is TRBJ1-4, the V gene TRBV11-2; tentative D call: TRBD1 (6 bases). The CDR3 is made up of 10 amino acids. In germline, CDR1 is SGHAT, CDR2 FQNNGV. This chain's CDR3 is CAGGGENLFF. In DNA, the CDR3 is TGTGCCGGAGGGGGTGAAAACCTGTTTTTT.

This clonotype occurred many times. This chain's CDR3 is CASSFRVSPLHF. CDR3 nucleotide sequence: TGTGCCAGCAGCTTCAGGGTCTCACCCCTCCACTTT. The rearrangement links TRBV11-2 to TRBJ1-6; a weak D match, TRBD1 (5 bases). Germline V gene sequence: CDR1 SGHAT, CDR2 FQNNGV. The V and J ends lost 3 bases and 10 bases respectively, with 7 bases between them. The CDR3 has 12 amino acids.

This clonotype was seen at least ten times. The CDR3 sequence: CASSHPRGYEQYF. In DNA, the CDR3 is TGTGCCAGCAGCCACCCACGGGGTTACGAGCAGTACTTC. The rearrangement joins TRBV7-9 to TRBJ2-7; D possibly corresponds to TRBD2 (5 bases). The V end lost 5 bases, the J end lost 4 bases, and 12 bases lay between the germline ends. Germline assignment: CDR1 SEHNR and CDR2 FQNEAQ (reference sequence). The CDR3 consists of 13 residues.